The 6 T cell receptor beta chains below all came from one sample that was sequenced in a study of blood T cell repertoires in COVID-19. Generated by immunoSEQ multiplex PCR, the TCRdb table keeps only in-frame clones and is missing some. The repertoire holds roughly 150,000 clones, with around nine tenths as singletons. The sample taken for sequencing was peripheral blood. These receptor sequences come from a human donor in a cohort sampled during active COVID-19.

The rearrangement joins TRBV7-4 to TRBJ2-1; TRBD2 matches 9 bases. Germline assignment: CDR1 SGHVT and CDR2 SQSDAQ. The CDR3 extends over 16 amino acids. Trimming removed 2 bases from V and 2 bases from J; junction bases left unmatched: 4. The CDR3: CASSLCLAGTYNEQFF. CDR3 coding DNA: TGTGCCAGCAGCTTATGCCTAGCGGGGACCTACAATGAGCAGTTCTTC.

This clone has just one count. The gene calls are TRBV7-9 and TRBJ2-7; 8 nucleotides align to TRBD1. This CDR3 has 16 residues. Germline CDR1 SEHNR, CDR2 FQNEAQ (reference sequence). Unmatched junction bases numbered 5, after V lost 1 base and J lost 0 bases. DNA of the CDR3: TGTGCCAGCAGCTTAGTTGTGACAGGGGCCTCCTACGAGCAGTACTTC. Translated, it gives CASSLVVTGASYEQYF.

The gene calls are TRBV18 and TRBJ1-4, with D hard to call. V was pared by 3 bases and J by 1 base, with 12 bases between. Germline CDR1 reads KGHSH; CDR2 reads LQKENI. The CDR3 loop spans 16 amino acids. CDR3 in amino acids: CASSPAPIKTNEKLFF. Here the CDR3 DNA reads TGTGCCAGCTCACCGGCCCCAATTAAAACTAATGAAAAACTGTTTTTT.

The rearrangement joins TRBV15 to TRBJ2-3; possibly TRBD1 for D (6 bases). This CDR3 has 14 amino acids. The germline CDR1 and CDR2 sequences are LNHNV and YYDKDF (reference sequence). Trimming left V 0 bases short and J 8 bases short, with 12 bases between. The CDR3 here is CATSREPRRGTQYF. The CDR3 DNA reads TGTGCCACCAGCAGAGAACCCCGCAGGGGTACGCAGTATTTT.

The V gene is TRBV11-1, the J gene TRBJ2-7; 7 bases are shared with TRBD2. The V and J ends lost 4 bases and 0 bases, in that order; junction bases with no gene match: 9. This CDR3 comprises 16 residues. Germline CDR1 reads SGHAT; CDR2 reads FQDESV (reference sequence). The CDR3 DNA reads as TGTGCCAGCAGCTCCTTTGGGCGGGGGAGCTCCTACGAGCAGTACTTC. Encoded protein: CASSSFGRGSSYEQYF. Drawing the rest from reference TRBV11-1 and TRBJ2-7, the complete variable domain is EAEVAQSPRYKITEKSQAVAFWCDPISGHATLYWYRQILGQGPELLVQFQDESVVDDSQLPKDRFSAERLKGVDSTLKIQPAELGDSAMYLCASSSFGRGSSYEQYFGPGTRLTVT.

This clone was seen more than once but under ten times. The chain recombines TRBV11-3 with TRBJ2-7; maybe TRBD2 (5 bases). Trimming removed 5 bases from V and 7 bases from J, with 12 bases in between. CDR3 length equals 12 residues. The germline V gene has CDR1 SGHNT and CDR2 YENEEA. The CDR3 protein is CASSRTTGEQYF. The CDR3 DNA reads as TGTGCCAGCAGCCGAACCACGGGGGAGCAGTACTTC.